The 9 T cell receptor beta chains below were found in one sample sequenced in a study of CD8 T cells in ankylosing spondylitis. TCRdb ran MiXCR on the 5' RACE reads and lists one entry per CDR3 protein. Of approximately 42,000 distinct CDR3 sequences detected, approximately 3.6% appear once; the ten largest clones hold about 4%. The sequenced sample consisted of blood, either unsorted or a sorted T cell fraction (not recorded which). These receptors originate from a female donor with ankylosing spondylitis or in good health (not recorded which).

This clonotype was seen repeatedly, ten times or more. The CDR3 here is CASSVTMRDSPLHF. The CDR3 DNA reads as TGTGCCAGCAGCGTTACGATGAGGGATTCACCCCTCCACTTT. The V call is TRBV9, the J call TRBJ1-6, with D unresolved. The CDR3 sequence is 14 residues long. Germline lookup yields CDR1 SGDLS and CDR2 YYNGEE. V lost 2 bases and J 8 bases, leaving 11 bases between the germline ends.

This clonotype was recorded at least ten times. The chain employs TRBV9 and TRBJ1-6; D remains ambiguous. This CDR3 region has 14 residues. V was trimmed by 0 bases and J by 1 base, leaving 2 bases between them. Germline V lookup: CDR1 SGDLS, CDR2 YYNGEE. CDR3 sequence reads: CASSVGSYNSPLHF. Here the CDR3 DNA reads TGTGCCAGCAGCGTAGGTTCCTATAATTCACCCCTCCACTTT. The whole variable domain, remainder taken from reference TRBV9 and TRBJ1-6, is DSGVTQTPKHLITATGQRVTLRCSPRSGDLSVYWYQQSLDQGLQFLIQYYNGEERAKGNILERFSAQQFPDLHSELNLSSLELGDSALYFCASSVGSYNSPLHFGNGTRLTVT.

This clonotype was detected a few times. The rearrangement joins TRBV9 to TRBJ2-1, with 9 bases identical to TRBD2. The trim removed 1 base at V and 3 bases at J, leaving 8 bases unmatched. Germline V gene lookup returns CDR1 SGDLS and CDR2 YYNGEE. CDR3 length: 17 amino acids. In nucleotides, the CDR3 is TGTGCCAGCAGCGTACAGGCTAGCGGGATTCTCTACAATGAGCAGTTCTTC. Its translation: CASSVQASGILYNEQFF.

This clonotype has at least ten counts. V usage is TRBV9 and J usage is TRBJ1-1; a possible D gene is TRBD1 (5 bases). V was trimmed by 3 bases and J by 1 base, leaving 13 bases between them. This CDR3 has 15 residues. CDR1 and CDR2 from the germline V gene are SGDLS and YYNGEE. CDR3 protein: CASSEGWARNTEAFF. CDR3 nucleotide sequence: TGTGCCAGCAGCGAGGGGTGGGCTAGGAACACTGAAGCTTTCTTT.

V usage is TRBV9 and J usage is TRBJ2-6, with D unresolved. The V gene's germline CDR1 is SGDLS and CDR2 YYNGEE. Trimming stripped 4 bases from V and 0 bases from J, with 14 bases between. This CDR3 has 17 amino acids. This CDR3 is CASSLLTGLSGANVLTF. The DNA for the CDR3 is TGTGCCAGCAGCTTACTTACGGGCCTCTCTGGGGCCAACGTCCTGACTTTC.

This clonotype was picked up many times. The chain joins TRBV9 to TRBJ1-4; no clear D. The CDR3 sequence is 16 residues long. The germline CDR1 and CDR2 sequences are SGDLS and YYNGEE. The V end lost 4 bases, the J end lost 0 bases, and 13 bases lay between the germline ends. The CDR3 nucleotides are TGTGCCAGCAGCCCAGGACGGCCGCCAACTAATGAAAAACTGTTTTTT. This translates into CASSPGRPPTNEKLFF.

This clonotype is classed as medium-sized. V gene TRBV9 combines with J gene TRBJ1-6, with D possibly TRBD1 on 5 matching bases. Germline CDR1 is SGDLS and CDR2 is YYNGEE. Trimming took off 4 bases at V and 7 bases at J, with 9 bases between the two ends. This CDR3 has 13 residues. The CDR3: CASSNRGNSPLHF. In DNA, the CDR3 is TGTGCCAGCAGCAACCGGGGGAATTCACCCCTCCACTTT.

This clonotype was counted many times. The chain recombines TRBV9 with TRBJ2-1; 11 bases line up with TRBD2. Germline-derived CDR1 and CDR2 are SGDLS and YYNGEE. CDR3 length: 16 amino acids. The V gene end was trimmed by 0 bases and the J gene end by 7 bases; junction bases not matched to a gene: 6. This CDR3 is CASSVELAGGLNEQFF. The CDR3 coding sequence is TGTGCCAGCAGCGTAGAATTAGCGGGGGGGCTAAATGAGCAGTTCTTC.

This clonotype has at least ten counts. This sequence joins TRBV9 and TRBJ1-2; TRBD1 matches 7 bases. This CDR3 is 15 amino acids long. Germline CDR1 SGDLS, CDR2 YYNGEE. The V and J ends lost 4 bases and 8 bases, in that order; junction bases with no gene match: 14. CDR3 sequence (DNA): TGTGCCAGCAGCCCAAAAGGGGACAGCCCTGGGGGCTACACCTTC. It encodes CASSPKGDSPGGYTF.